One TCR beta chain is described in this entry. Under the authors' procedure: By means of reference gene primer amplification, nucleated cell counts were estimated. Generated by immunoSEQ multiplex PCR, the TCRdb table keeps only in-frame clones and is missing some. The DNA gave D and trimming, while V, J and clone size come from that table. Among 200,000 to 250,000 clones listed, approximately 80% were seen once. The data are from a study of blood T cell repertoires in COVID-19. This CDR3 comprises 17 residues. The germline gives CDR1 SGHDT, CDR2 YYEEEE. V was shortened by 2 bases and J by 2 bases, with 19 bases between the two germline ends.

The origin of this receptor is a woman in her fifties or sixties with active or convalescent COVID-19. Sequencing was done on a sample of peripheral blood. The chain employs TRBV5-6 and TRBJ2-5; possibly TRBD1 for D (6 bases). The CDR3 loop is CASSLLPGQTVQETQYF. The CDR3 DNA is TGTGCCAGCAGCTTACTCCCCGGACAGACGGTACAAGAGACCCAGTACTTC.